This paragraph covers one TCR beta chain sequence. The target antigen is unknown. Clones were sequenced by immunoSEQ multiplex PCR, and TCRdb holds only the in-frame ones, with some missing. The sample has fewer than 50,000 clones, 60% to 85% seen once. This sample was included in a study of OX40 agonist ivuxolimab in advanced cancers. Study details: The drug used for patients, ivuxolimab, was an agonistic anti-OX40 (CD134) antibody. Points from the study as a whole: Partial responders treated at 0.1-3.0 mg/kg exhibited clonal expansion among the lowest measured. Doses of 0.1 to 3.0 mg/kg were accompanied by clonal expansion of CD4+ and CD8+ blood T cells by week 6.

Baseline was the first blood sampling point, followed by cycle 4 day 1 and cycle 7 day 1. The CDR3 loop spans 15 amino acids. With V trimmed by 0 bases and J by 7 bases, 9 bases remained unmatched. Germline V gene data show CDR1 as SGDLS and CDR2 as YYNGEE. The sample consisted of CD4+ or CD8+ T cells sorted from blood, taken in a trial of the OX40 agonist ivuxolimab. This chain uses TRBV9 with TRBJ1-2, with TRBD1 identical over 7 bases. The receptor was isolated from an adult with an advanced solid tumor such as melanoma, head and neck, liver or kidney cancer. The CDR3 region is CASSVEGRGAGGYTF. DNA for the CDR3: TGTGCCAGCAGCGTAGAGGGCAGGGGGGCAGGTGGCTACACCTTC.